The clone carrying this T cell receptor beta chain was detected a few times. Second doses at about 4 or about 12 weeks were pooled. Using immunoSEQ multiplex PCR, the repertoire was profiled, and TCRdb retains in-frame clones only, with some absent. Of 130,000 or so clones detected, roughly 90% appear once; the ten largest clones hold approximately 0.98%. The data were taken from a study of T cell responses to AZD1222 COVID-19 vaccine. Sequencing used peripheral blood, obtained 28 days after the second AZD1222 dose. The receptor was isolated from an adult who received the AZD1222 COVID-19 vaccine.

The CDR3 coding sequence is TGTGCCAGCAGTGAAACAGAAGGCAGGGATAATTCACCCCTCCACTTT. Its translation: CASSETEGRDNSPLHF. This chain connects TRBV2 to TRBJ1-6; D possibly corresponds to TRBD1 (5 bases). With 2 bases removed from V and 5 bases from J, the gap between germline ends came to 13 bases. The germline V gene encodes CDR1 SNHLY and CDR2 FYNNEI. The CDR3 consists of 16 residues. The complete variable domain, with remaining parts taken from reference TRBV2 and TRBJ1-6, reads EPEVTQTPSHQVTQMGQEVILRCVPISNHLYFYWYRQILGQKVEFLVSFYNNEISEKSEIFDDQFSVERPDGSNFTLKIRSTKLEDSAMYFCASSETEGRDNSPLHFGNGTRLTVT.